This T cell receptor (beta chain) was recorded in a study of T cell changes during pregnancy in multiple sclerosis. The CDR3 has 16 amino acids. Losses at the gene ends were 3 bases for V and 6 bases for J; bases not matched to a gene: 11. Germline-derived CDR1 and CDR2 are SGDLS and YYNGEE. This clone appeared a single time. TCRdb keeps only in-frame clones here, not all; method: immunoSEQ multiplex PCR. The sample has some 48,000 clones, around 90% seen once; the top ten hold about 0.61%. The source was CD4+ T cells from peripheral blood mononuclear cells, collected after pregnancy. V and J are TRBV9 and TRBJ2-3; TRBD2 aligns across 9 bases. The TCR was taken from a female donor in good health, enrolled as a control in a pregnancy study. The chain's CDR3 is CASSGHASGVLDTQYF. CDR3 coding DNA: TGTGCCAGCAGCGGCCACGCTAGCGGGGTTCTGGATACGCAGTATTTT.